These T cell receptor beta chains were read from a single sample in a study of cytomegalovirus exposure and HLA in healthy donors. This table comes from immunoSEQ multiplex PCR, and its TCRdb copy is limited to in-frame clones, with some not included. The table includes 100,000 to 150,000 clones, 70% to 80% detected once. The sample was PBMCs. The receptors stem from a female donor in good health and CMV-seronegative. The CDR3 runs from the conserved cysteine through the conserved F or W. The D gene is left open where the match is weak. Clone size, where shown, is once, few, many, or a class for clones that have expanded.

clone_size | j_call | d_call | v_call | cdr3_aa | cdr3_nt
NA | TRBJ2-7 | NA | TRBV28 | CASSFPVTYGQYF | TGTGCCAGCAGTTTCCCGGTTACCTACGGGCAGTACTTC
NA | TRBJ1-4 | TRBD1 | TRBV7-2 | CASSSTGVGEKLFF | TGTGCCAGCAGCTCTACAGGGGTGGGCGAAAAACTGTTTTTT
few | TRBJ2-7 | TRBD1 | TRBV30 | CAWSAWTGETYEQYF | TGTGCCTGGAGTGCCTGGACAGGTGAGACCTACGAGCAGTACTTC
NA | TRBJ2-1 | TRBD2 | TRBV27 | CASSWTSGSPHYNEQFF | TGTGCCAGCAGTTGGACTAGCGGGAGTCCCCACTACAATGAGCAGTTCTTC
NA | TRBJ2-7 | TRBD1 | TRBV27 | CASRLEGTAAYEQYF | TGTGCCAGCAGACTCGAGGGGACAGCCGCCTACGAGCAGTACTTC
NA | TRBJ2-4 | NA | TRBV18 | CASSPRVGEDIQYF | TGTGCCAGCTCACCCAGGGTAGGGGAAGACATTCAGTACTTC
NA | TRBJ2-7 | NA | TRBV28 | CASSLIFQIGQGFYEQYF | TGTGCCAGCAGTTTAATCTTCCAAATCGGGCAGGGATTCTACGAGCAGTACTTC
NA | TRBJ2-7 | TRBD1 | TRBV7-8 | CASSLQTGQDYEQYF | TGTGCCAGCAGCCTCCAGACAGGGCAGGACTACGAGCAGTACTTC
NA | TRBJ2-5 | TRBD2 | TRBV5-1 | CASSLMGLEETQYF | TGCGCCAGCAGCTTGATGGGACTAGAAGAGACCCAGTACTTC
NA | TRBJ1-2 | NA | TRBV25-1 | CASSEAGDYGYTF | TGTGCCAGCAGTGAAGCCGGTGACTATGGCTACACCTTC
NA | TRBJ1-2 | NA | TRBV28 | CASYTGVYGYTF | TGTGCCAGCTATACAGGAGTCTATGGCTACACCTTC
few | TRBJ2-1 | TRBD2 | TRBV5-4 | CASSSQLTSRWNEQFF | TGTGCCAGCAGCTCCCAGCTGACTAGCCGGTGGAATGAGCAGTTCTTC
NA | TRBJ1-2 | NA | TRBV18 | CASSLGIATGNGYTF | TGTGCCAGCTCACTCGGTATCGCAACAGGGAATGGCTACACCTTC
NA | TRBJ1-1 | TRBD1 | TRBV19 | CASSRGQGASFEAFF | TGTGCCAGTAGTAGAGGACAGGGGGCTTCGTTTGAAGCTTTCTTT
NA | TRBJ2-1 | NA | TRBV11-1 | CASSLGLAEQFF | TGTGCCAGCAGCTTAGGGCTAGCTGAGCAGTTCTTC
NA | TRBJ2-1 | TRBD2 | TRBV28 | CASSRPAGGPLSSYNEQFF | TGTGCCAGCAGCCGGCCAGCGGGAGGGCCTCTGAGCTCCTACAATGAGCAGTTCTTC
NA | TRBJ2-1 | TRBD2 | TRBV28 | CASRTSGSSYNEQFF | TGTGCCAGCAGGACTAGCGGGAGCTCCTACAATGAGCAGTTCTTC
NA | TRBJ1-2 | NA | TRBV6-6 | CASSNQGQDGYTF | TGTGCCAGCAGTAATCAGGGCCAGGATGGCTACACCTTC
NA | TRBJ1-1 | NA | TRBV5-4 | CASSLDGLNTEAFF | TGTGCCAGCAGCTTGGATGGGCTGAACACTGAAGCTTTCTTT
NA | TRBJ1-1 | NA | TRBV11-2 | CASSLERGGTEAFF | TGTGCCAGCAGCTTAGAGAGGGGAGGAACTGAAGCTTTCTTT